One sample yielded the 24 T cell receptor beta chains listed below, sequenced in a study of shared clonotypes between healthy human individuals. Profiled with immunoSEQ multiplex PCR; TCRdb holds only in-frame clones, not every one. The table records more than 2 million clones, 85% to 95% of them present only once. Specimen: naive CD4+ T cells sorted from blood. As for subset: CD45RA+ positively selected. The receptors here all came from a man between 18 and 29 years old in good health.

The V and J genes are TRBV28 and TRBJ2-5; D may be TRBD1 (5 bases). Germline V gene data show CDR1 as MDHEN and CDR2 as SYDVKM. This CDR3 comprises 14 residues. Deletions cut 8 bases from V and 6 bases from J, with 19 bases between. The CDR3 DNA reads as TGTGCCAGCGCTTCAGGGTTGCCGAAGAAGACCCAGTACTTC. Protein product: CASASGLPKKTQYF.

The count of this clone is one. Other DNA sequences in this sample translate to the same CDR3. This chain joins TRBV7-9 and TRBJ1-2, with 7 nucleotides matching TRBD1. Germline V gene data show CDR1 as SEHNR and CDR2 as FQNEAQ (reference sequence). The junction had 2 bases not matched to a gene; V was cut back by 2 bases and J by 2 bases. This CDR3 region has 14 residues. The CDR3 DNA reads TGTGCCAGCAGCTTAACGGGACAGAACTATGGCTACACCTTC. Amino acid sequence: CASSLTGQNYGYTF.

This clone was detected once. This chain uses TRBV10-1 with TRBJ1-5; 7 bases map to TRBD1. The CDR3 sequence is 17 residues long. J was trimmed by 5 bases and V by 6 bases; bases with no gene match: 16. Germline V gene data show CDR1 as WNHNN and CDR2 as SYGVQD (reference sequence). The CDR3 coding sequence is TGCGCCAGCAGGGGGACCCCGGGACTCCAGGGGGATCAGCCCCAGCATTTT. Protein sequence: CASRGTPGLQGDQPQHF.

The chain uses TRBV5-1 and TRBJ2-5; D perhaps matches TRBD1 (6 bases). V lost 2 bases to trimming and J lost 4 bases, with 12 bases between them. The germline CDR1 and CDR2 sequences are SGHRS and YFSETQ. CDR3 size: 14 residues. The CDR3 spells CASSLQGDGETQYF. In nucleotides, the CDR3 is TGCGCCAGCAGCTTACAGGGTGACGGAGAGACCCAGTACTTC. The full variable domain, completed using reference TRBV5-1 and TRBJ2-5, is KAGVTQTPRYLIKTRGQQVTLSCSPISGHRSVSWYQQTPGQGLQFLFEYFSETQRNKGNFPGRFSGRQFSNSRSEMNVSTLELGDSALYLCASSLQGDGETQYFGPGTRLLVL.

This chain connects TRBV6-5 to TRBJ1-1, with D uncertain. The V end was cut by 2 bases, the J end by 4 bases, with 8 bases between. Germline V gives CDR1 MNHEY, CDR2 SVGAGI. CDR3 length equals 13 residues. The CDR3 DNA reads TGTGCCAGCAGTTACCTGGGGATCACTGAAGCTTTCTTT. This sequence encodes CASSYLGITEAFF.

The chain uses TRBV2 and TRBJ1-5; D remains unclear. This CDR3 contains 15 residues. Trimming shortened V by 7 bases and J by 2 bases, and 15 bases separated the two germline ends. Germline V gene data show CDR1 as SNHLY and CDR2 as FYNNEI. The CDR3 DNA sequence: TGTGCCAGCACCGAAGGAGAAGTGGGCAATCAGCCCCAGCATTTT. This translates into CASTEGEVGNQPQHF.

The chain combines TRBV6-5 with TRBJ1-5; maybe TRBD1 (5 bases). CDR1 is MNHEY and CDR2 is SVGAGI in the germline V gene. The CDR3 runs 14 residues. V was trimmed by 2 bases and J by 1 base, leaving 6 bases between them. The CDR3 DNA reads as TGTGCCAGCAGTTACCGACAGAGCAATCAGCCCCAGCATTTT. Protein: CASSYRQSNQPQHF.

The chain links TRBV6-4 to TRBJ2-2; TRBD2 might be the D (7 bases). Trimming removed 4 bases at V and 6 bases at J, with 15 bases between. This CDR3 region has 15 residues. CDR1 is MRHNA, CDR2 SNTAGT, per germline. The DNA for the CDR3 is TGTGCCAGCAGTGTTGAGGGGGGGCATCCCGGGGAGCTGTTTTTT. Translating gives CASSVEGGHPGELFF.

This clone was detected only once. The V call is TRBV6-1, the J call TRBJ1-6; 9 bases are a match to TRBD1. This CDR3 is built from 15 residues. Per the germline V gene, CDR1 is MNHNS and CDR2 is SASEGT. The V gene end was trimmed by 6 bases and the J gene end by 5 bases; junction bases not matched to a gene: 5. CDR3 sequence (DNA): TGTGCCAGCAGCCGGACAGGGGTCCATAATTCACCCCTCCACTTT. It is translated as CASSRTGVHNSPLHF.

The V and J genes are TRBV5-1 and TRBJ2-2; 7 bases fit TRBD2. CDR1 is SGHRS, CDR2 YFSETQ, per germline. Germline trimming cut 4 bases from V and 1 base from J; bases unmatched to any gene: 7. The CDR3 totals 16 residues. In DNA form, the CDR3 reads TGCGCCAGCAGCCCCGTGCCGGGAGGGAACACCGGGGAGCTGTTTTTT. It codes for CASSPVPGGNTGELFF.

On this clone: Additional DNA sequences in this sample encode the identical CDR3. CDR3: CASSQGSLAGAYNEQFF. In DNA form, the CDR3 reads TGCGCCAGCAGCCAAGGAAGTCTAGCGGGGGCCTACAATGAGCAGTTCTTC. The chain recombines TRBV4-1 with TRBJ2-1, with 10 nucleotides matching TRBD2. Per germline, CDR1 MGHRA and CDR2 YSYEKL. The CDR3 runs 17 residues. The V and J ends lost 1 base and 2 bases, in that order; junction bases with no gene match: 5.

The chain uses TRBV12-5 and TRBJ2-2; TRBD2 agrees at 14 bases. From germline, CDR1 is LGHNT and CDR2 FRNRAP. This CDR3 is built from 17 residues. Trimming cost V 7 bases and J 4 bases; bases outside gene matches: 8. The CDR3 sequence: CASVPGTSGSITGELFF. CDR3 nucleotides: TGTGCTAGTGTGCCCGGGACTAGCGGGAGTATCACCGGGGAGCTGTTTTTT.

The V gene is TRBV10-3, the J gene TRBJ2-3; D may correspond to TRBD1 or TRBD2 (5 bases each). This CDR3 has 15 amino acids. Trimming shortened V by 6 bases and J by 4 bases, and 17 bases separated the two germline ends. Per the germline V gene, CDR1 is ENHRY and CDR2 is SYGVKD. The CDR3 sequence is CAIRTGQSAADTQYF. The CDR3 coding sequence is TGTGCCATCAGGACGGGGCAATCCGCGGCAGATACGCAGTATTTT.

This clone appeared a single time. The V gene is TRBV7-2, the J gene TRBJ2-7; TRBD1 might be the D (5 bases). CDR1 SGHTA and CDR2 FQGNSA come from the germline V gene. V was cut by 5 bases and J by 4 bases, with 18 bases left in between. The CDR3 consists of 15 residues. CDR3 sequence: CASSRDSLNKYEQYF. CDR3 DNA sequence: TGTGCCAGCAGCCGCGACAGCTTAAATAAGTACGAGCAGTACTTC.

This chain uses TRBV6-6 with TRBJ1-2; D is ambiguous. V was trimmed by 0 bases and J by 6 bases, leaving 11 bases between them. This CDR3 has 14 amino acids. CDR1 and CDR2 from the germline V gene are MNHNY and SVGAGI (reference sequence). DNA for the CDR3: TGTGCCAGCAGTTACTCGGAGGGAGGGCATGGCTACACCTTC. This translates into CASSYSEGGHGYTF.

Points on this clone: This sample also contains other DNA sequences that code for the same CDR3. The chain joins TRBV18 to TRBJ2-7; D not certain. This CDR3 comprises 13 residues. Germline CDR1 reads KGHSH; CDR2 reads LQKENI. Trimming removed 3 bases from V and 3 bases from J, with 9 bases in between. Here the CDR3 DNA reads TGTGCCAGCTCACCCGGCACCATCTACGAGCAGTACTTC. Encoded protein: CASSPGTIYEQYF.

The gene calls are TRBV11-2 and TRBJ2-2, with 9 bases that match TRBD1. Germline-derived CDR1 and CDR2 are SGHAT and FQNNGV. The CDR3 runs to 16 residues. V was clipped by 4 bases and J by 6 bases; unmatched bases: 9. CDR3 protein: CASSSLRDRVPGELFF. The CDR3 DNA is TGTGCCAGCAGCTCGCTCCGGGACAGGGTCCCCGGGGAGCTGTTTTTT.

J is TRBJ1-1 and V is TRBV6-5; 11 bases fit TRBD1. The CDR3 spans 14 residues. The V segment lost 5 bases and the J segment 6 bases; nucleotides outside the gene matches: 5. Germline V gene lookup returns CDR1 MNHEY and CDR2 SVGAGI. This CDR3 is CASSKDRGLSEAFF. The CDR3 region has the DNA TGTGCCAGCAGTAAGGACAGGGGGCTCTCTGAAGCTTTCTTT.

To note about this clone: A read error may be the cause here, since a much bigger clone is one base away. Other DNA sequences in the same sample also yield this CDR3. The rearrangement joins TRBV11-2 to TRBJ1-1; D uncertain. The V and J ends lost 0 bases and 2 bases respectively, with 4 bases between them. This CDR3 region has 13 residues. The germline gives CDR1 SGHAT, CDR2 FQNNGV. DNA for the CDR3: TGTGCCAGCAGCTTAGACCTAAACACTGAAGCTTTCTTT. Protein: CASSLDLNTEAFF.

This clone was recorded only once. The chain is built from TRBV19 and TRBJ1-2, with D possibly being TRBD1 (6 bases). Trimming stripped 3 bases from V and 4 bases from J, with 12 bases between. This CDR3 contains 14 residues. Germline assignment: CDR1 LNHDA and CDR2 SQIVND (reference sequence). CDR3 protein: CASSMGQQIYGYTF. As DNA, the CDR3 is TGTGCCAGTAGTATGGGACAACAGATCTATGGCTACACCTTC.

V gene TRBV30 combines with J gene TRBJ2-7; 8 bases match TRBD1. Germline CDR1 is GTSNPN and CDR2 is SVGIG (reference sequence). The CDR3 sequence is 14 residues long. Unmatched junction bases numbered 11, after V lost 4 bases and J lost 6 bases. This chain's CDR3 is CAWTSPGGLREQYF. CDR3 coding DNA: TGTGCCTGGACTTCTCCAGGGGGCCTACGCGAGCAGTACTTC.

V gene TRBV6-1 combines with J gene TRBJ2-5; 8 positions agree with TRBD1. This CDR3 region has 14 residues. The germline CDR1 and CDR2 sequences are MNHNS and SASEGT. Trimming took 6 bases from V and 0 from J; bases not matched to a gene: 3. CDR3 in DNA: TGTGCCAGCAGGGACAGGGTGGACCAAGAGACCCAGTACTTC. The encoded protein is CASRDRVDQETQYF.

V usage is TRBV12-2 and J usage is TRBJ2-7; the DNA was not used to check the table's D call, TRBD2. TRBV12-2 is marked as a pseudogene. The CDR3 runs to 17 residues. The CDR3 spells CASRLKSSLRSSYEQYF. The CDR3 DNA reads TGTGCAAGTCGCTTAAAGTCATCGCTGCGTAGCTCCTACGAGCAGTACTTC.

The chain has TRBV28 and TRBJ1-3; D might be TRBD1 (5 bases). CDR3 length equals 16 residues. V was trimmed by 3 bases and J by 0 bases, leaving 12 bases between them. Looked up from germline, CDR1 is MDHEN and CDR2 is SYDVKM. This chain's CDR3 is CASSLLTGASGNTIYF. CDR3 DNA: TGTGCCAGCAGTTTGCTTACAGGAGCCTCTGGAAACACCATATATTTT.